This T cell receptor beta chain was observed in a study of blood T cell repertoires in COVID-19. Overall study: The samples span acute and convalescent COVID-19 from the United States, Italy and Spain. PBMCs, B-cell-depleted T cells, or T cells were the source of the cDNA or gDNA that made up the material.

The germline gives CDR1 MDHEN, CDR2 SYDVKM. The J segment lost 5 bases and the V segment lost 7 bases, leaving 10 bases of the junction unmatched. The CDR3 spans 14 residues. In the authors' methods: Estimation of nucleated cell counts was performed using reference gene primer amplification. Sequencing used immunoSEQ multiplex PCR; TCRdb keeps in-frame clones, though not all of them. The DNA was the basis for D and trimming; V, J and clone size are from that table. The table lists 50,000 to 85,000 clones, about four fifths of them singletons. This sequence was found in a human donor in a cohort sampled during active COVID-19. The chain combines TRBV28 with TRBJ2-7; 8 nucleotides line up with TRBD1. Sample: peripheral blood. This CDR3 reads CASTSGTGPNEQYF. The CDR3 DNA reads as TGTGCCAGCACCTCCGGGACAGGACCTAACGAGCAGTACTTC.